This T cell receptor (beta chain) comes out of a study of PD-1 blockade in classical Hodgkin lymphoma. TCRdb keeps only in-frame clones here, not all; method: immunoSEQ multiplex PCR. The top ten clones hold about 3.8% of a sample with around 30,000 clones, roughly 90% of them seen once. This CDR3 spans 17 amino acids. The germline CDR1 and CDR2 sequences are SGDLS and YYNGEE. V dropped 4 bases and J dropped 3 bases, with 21 bases sitting between them. As for time point: newly diagnosed, previously untreated cHL patient sample. PBMCs from patients with newly diagnosed, untreated classical Hodgkin lymphoma served as a comparison group for the relapsed/refractory trial patients. Whole-study results and caveats: Differences between repertoires have undefined causes, possibly disease activity or prior therapy. A reduction in baseline TCR diversity was reportedly seen in newly diagnosed patients relative to healthy donors.

In regard to this clone: Its target is not known.

The sequenced material came from peripheral blood mononuclear cells (PBMCs). The rearrangement uses TRBV9 and TRBJ2-3; TRBD2 might be the D (6 bases). This clonotype was sampled from a human donor with classical Hodgkin lymphoma. The CDR3 bases are TGTGCCAGCAGCAACCCCCCCGGAGGGCCCTCGACAGATACGCAGTATTTT. Protein product: CASSNPPGGPSTDTQYF. Full variable domain (missing parts from reference TRBV9 and TRBJ2-3): DSGVTQTPKHLITATGQRVTLRCSPRSGDLSVYWYQQSLDQGLQFLIQYYNGEERAKGNILERFSAQQFPDLHSELNLSSLELGDSALYFCASSNPPGGPSTDTQYFGPGTRLTVL.